The sequence of this T cell receptor (beta chain) was determined in a study of patients and donors after allogeneic stem cell transplantation. Via MiXCR, TCRdb re-called the RT-PCR reads, giving one row per CDR3 protein. The table includes 390,000 or so distinct CDR3 sequences, roughly 17% detected once. The CDR3 is 16 amino acids. With 2 bases clipped from V and 1 base from J, the junction kept 3 bases outside the gene matches. From germline, CDR1 is MNHEY and CDR2 SVGAGI. The gene calls are TRBV6-5 and TRBJ2-3, with 10 bases matching TRBD2. Sequencing was performed on blood, either unsorted or a sorted T cell fraction (not recorded which). The source is a human donor who was either an allogeneic HSCT recipient or a stem cell or donor lymphocyte infusion donor (not recorded which). It is not recorded whose cells these are; they may come from a transplant donor. CDR3 sequence: CASSYLAGARTDTQYF. The CDR3 DNA follows: TGTGCCAGCAGTTACCTAGCGGGAGCCCGCACAGATACGCAGTATTTT.